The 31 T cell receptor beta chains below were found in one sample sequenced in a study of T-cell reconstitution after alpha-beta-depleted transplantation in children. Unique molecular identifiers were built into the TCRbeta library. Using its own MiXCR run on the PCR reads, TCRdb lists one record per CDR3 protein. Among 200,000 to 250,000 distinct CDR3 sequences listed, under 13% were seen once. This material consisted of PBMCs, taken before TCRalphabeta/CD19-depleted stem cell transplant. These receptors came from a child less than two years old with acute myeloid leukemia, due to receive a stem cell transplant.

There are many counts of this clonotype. CDR3 nucleotides: TGCGCCAGCAGCCAAGTAGGACTTAGGGCACAGGGGTCTAATGAAAAACTGTTTTTT. The encoded protein is CASSQVGLRAQGSNEKLFF. The rearrangement links TRBV4-1 to TRBJ1-4; 7 positions agree with TRBD1. The CDR3 is 19 amino acids. Unmatched junction bases numbered 14, after V lost 1 base and J lost 3 bases. Looked up from germline, CDR1 is MGHRA and CDR2 is YSYEKL.

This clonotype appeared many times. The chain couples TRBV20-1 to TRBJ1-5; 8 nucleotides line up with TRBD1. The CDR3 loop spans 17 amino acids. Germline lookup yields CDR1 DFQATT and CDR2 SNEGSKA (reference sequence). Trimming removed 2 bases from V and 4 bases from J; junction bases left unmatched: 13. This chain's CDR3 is CSARKPGTGQRNQPQHF. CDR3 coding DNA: TGCAGTGCTAGAAAACCAGGGACAGGCCAAAGAAATCAGCCCCAGCATTTT.

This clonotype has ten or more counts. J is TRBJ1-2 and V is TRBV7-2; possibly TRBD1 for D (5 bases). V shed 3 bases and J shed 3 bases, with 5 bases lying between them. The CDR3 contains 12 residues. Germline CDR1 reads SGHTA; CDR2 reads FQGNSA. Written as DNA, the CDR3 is TGTGCCAGCAGCTTCAGGGACTATGGCTACACCTTC. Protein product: CASSFRDYGYTF.

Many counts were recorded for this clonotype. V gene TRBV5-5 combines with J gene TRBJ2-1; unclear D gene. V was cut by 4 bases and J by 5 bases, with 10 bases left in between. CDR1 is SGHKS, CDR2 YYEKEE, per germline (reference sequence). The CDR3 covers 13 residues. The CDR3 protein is CASSPIGDNEQFF. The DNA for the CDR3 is TGTGCCAGCAGCCCTATCGGTGACAATGAGCAGTTCTTC.

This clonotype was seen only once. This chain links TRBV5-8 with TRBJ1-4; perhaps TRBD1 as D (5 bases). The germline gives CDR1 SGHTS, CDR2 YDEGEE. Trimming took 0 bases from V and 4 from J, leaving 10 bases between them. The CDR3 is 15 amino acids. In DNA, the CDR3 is TGTGCCAGCAGCTTGGGGGGCAAAAATAATGAAAAACTGTTTTTT. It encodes CASSLGGKNNEKLFF.

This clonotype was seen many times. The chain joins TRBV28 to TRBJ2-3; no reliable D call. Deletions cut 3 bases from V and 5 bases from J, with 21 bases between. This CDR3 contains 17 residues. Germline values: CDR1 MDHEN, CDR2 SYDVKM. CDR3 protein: CASSFFSTDLFLDTQYF. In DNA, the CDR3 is TGTGCCAGCAGTTTCTTTTCTACAGACTTGTTTCTAGATACGCAGTATTTT.

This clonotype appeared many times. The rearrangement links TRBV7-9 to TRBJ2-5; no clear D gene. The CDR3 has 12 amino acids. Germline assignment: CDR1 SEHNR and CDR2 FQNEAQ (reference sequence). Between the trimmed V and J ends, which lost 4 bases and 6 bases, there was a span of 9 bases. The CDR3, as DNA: TGTGCCAGCAGCTCAGTACGGAAGACCCAGTACTTC. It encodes CASSSVRKTQYF. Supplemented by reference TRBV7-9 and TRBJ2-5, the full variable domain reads DTGVSQNPRHKITKRGQNVTFRCDPISEHNRLYWYRQTLGQGPEFLTYFQNEAQLEKSRLLSDRFSAERPKGSFSTLEIQRTEQGDSAMYLCASSSVRKTQYFGPGTRLLVL.

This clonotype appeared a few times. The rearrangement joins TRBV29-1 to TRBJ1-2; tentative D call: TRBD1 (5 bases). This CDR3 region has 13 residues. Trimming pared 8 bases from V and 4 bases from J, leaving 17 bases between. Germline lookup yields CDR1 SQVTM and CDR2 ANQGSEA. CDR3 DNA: TGCAGCTTCTCGACAGATGGAGCCTATGGCTACACCTTC. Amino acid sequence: CSFSTDGAYGYTF.

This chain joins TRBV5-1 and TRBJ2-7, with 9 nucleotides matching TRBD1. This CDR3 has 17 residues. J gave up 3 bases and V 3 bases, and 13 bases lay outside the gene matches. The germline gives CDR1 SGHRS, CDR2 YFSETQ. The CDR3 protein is CASSWMPGTGFNYEQYF. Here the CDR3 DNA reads TGCGCCAGCAGCTGGATGCCTGGGACAGGGTTTAACTACGAGCAGTACTTC. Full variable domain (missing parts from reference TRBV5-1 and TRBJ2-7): KAGVTQTPRYLIKTRGQQVTLSCSPISGHRSVSWYQQTPGQGLQFLFEYFSETQRNKGNFPGRFSGRQFSNSRSEMNVSTLELGDSALYLCASSWMPGTGFNYEQYFGPGTRLTVT.

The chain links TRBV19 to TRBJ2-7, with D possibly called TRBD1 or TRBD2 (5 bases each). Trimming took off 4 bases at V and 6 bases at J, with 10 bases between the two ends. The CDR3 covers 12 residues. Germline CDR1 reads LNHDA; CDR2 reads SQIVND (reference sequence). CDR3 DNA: TGTGCCAGTAGTAAGGGACCTCGCGAGCAGTACTTC. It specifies CASSKGPREQYF.

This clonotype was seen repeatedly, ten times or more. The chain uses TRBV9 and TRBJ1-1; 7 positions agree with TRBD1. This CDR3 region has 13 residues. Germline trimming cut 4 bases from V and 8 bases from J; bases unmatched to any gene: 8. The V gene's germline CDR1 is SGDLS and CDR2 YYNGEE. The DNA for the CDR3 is TGTGCCAGCAGCCCAAGACCACAGGGGGAAGCTTTCTTT. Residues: CASSPRPQGEAFF.

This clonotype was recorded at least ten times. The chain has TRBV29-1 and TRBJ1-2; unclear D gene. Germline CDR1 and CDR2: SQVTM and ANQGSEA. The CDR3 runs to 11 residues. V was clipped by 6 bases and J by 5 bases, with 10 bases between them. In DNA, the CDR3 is TGCAGCGTCGATCAGGCATATGGCTACACCTTC. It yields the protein CSVDQAYGYTF.

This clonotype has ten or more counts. The CDR3 reads CSVNVAQGGAGELFF. DNA for the CDR3: TGCAGCGTTAATGTCGCACAGGGTGGGGCCGGGGAGCTGTTTTTT. This chain links TRBV29-1 with TRBJ2-2; tentative D call: TRBD1 (6 bases). Trimming removed 5 bases from V and 6 bases from J, with 19 bases in between. Germline V gene data show CDR1 as SQVTM and CDR2 as ANQGSEA. This CDR3 is built from 15 residues.

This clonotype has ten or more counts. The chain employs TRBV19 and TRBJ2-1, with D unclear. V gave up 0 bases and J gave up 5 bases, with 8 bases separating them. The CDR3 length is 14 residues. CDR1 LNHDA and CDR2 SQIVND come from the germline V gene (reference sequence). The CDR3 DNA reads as TGTGCCAGTAGTATAGATCGGCCCAACAATGAGCAGTTCTTC. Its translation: CASSIDRPNNEQFF.

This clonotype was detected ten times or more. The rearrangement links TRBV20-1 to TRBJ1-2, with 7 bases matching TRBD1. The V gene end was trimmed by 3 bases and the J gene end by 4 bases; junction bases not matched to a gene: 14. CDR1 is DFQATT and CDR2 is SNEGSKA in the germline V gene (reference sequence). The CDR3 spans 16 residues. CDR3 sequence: CSASLTGFIGVYGYTF. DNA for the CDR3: TGCAGTGCTAGTCTGACAGGGTTTATCGGAGTCTATGGCTACACCTTC.

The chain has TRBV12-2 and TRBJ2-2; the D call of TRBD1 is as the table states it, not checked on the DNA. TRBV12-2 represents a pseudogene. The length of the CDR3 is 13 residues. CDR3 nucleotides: TGTGCAAGTCACTCGACAGCCACCGGGGAGCTGTTTTTT. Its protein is CASHSTATGELFF.

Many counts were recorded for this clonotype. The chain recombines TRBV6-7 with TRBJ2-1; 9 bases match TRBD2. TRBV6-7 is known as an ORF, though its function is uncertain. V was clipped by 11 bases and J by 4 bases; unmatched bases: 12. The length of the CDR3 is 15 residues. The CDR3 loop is CARWVPAGGYNEQFF. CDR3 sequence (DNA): TGTGCCCGCTGGGTCCCCGCGGGGGGGTACAATGAGCAGTTCTTC.

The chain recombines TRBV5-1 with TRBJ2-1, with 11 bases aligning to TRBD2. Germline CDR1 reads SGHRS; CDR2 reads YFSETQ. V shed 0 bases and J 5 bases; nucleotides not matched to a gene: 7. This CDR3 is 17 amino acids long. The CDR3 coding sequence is TGCGCCAGCAGCTTGGATGCTAGCGGGAGGCCCCACAATGAGCAGTTCTTC. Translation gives CASSLDASGRPHNEQFF.

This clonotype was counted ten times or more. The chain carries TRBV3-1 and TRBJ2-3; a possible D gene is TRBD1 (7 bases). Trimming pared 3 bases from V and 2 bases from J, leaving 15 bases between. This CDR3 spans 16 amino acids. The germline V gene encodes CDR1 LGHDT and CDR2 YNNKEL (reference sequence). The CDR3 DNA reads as TGTGCCAGCAGCCAGGGGGGACAGATCCTCACAGATACGCAGTATTTT. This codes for CASSQGGQILTDTQYF.

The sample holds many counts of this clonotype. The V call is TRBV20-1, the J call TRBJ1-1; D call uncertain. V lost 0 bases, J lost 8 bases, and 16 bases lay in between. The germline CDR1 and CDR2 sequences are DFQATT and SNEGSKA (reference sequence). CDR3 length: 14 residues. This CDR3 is CSARDTVRGREAFF. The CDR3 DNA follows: TGCAGTGCTAGAGATACTGTACGAGGCAGGGAAGCTTTCTTT.

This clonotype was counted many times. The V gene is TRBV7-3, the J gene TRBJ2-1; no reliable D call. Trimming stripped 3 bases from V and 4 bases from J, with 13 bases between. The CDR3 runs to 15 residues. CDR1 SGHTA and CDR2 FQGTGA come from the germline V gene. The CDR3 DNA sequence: TGTGCCAGCAGCTTTCAGCTAACCCCTTACAATGAGCAGTTCTTC. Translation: CASSFQLTPYNEQFF.

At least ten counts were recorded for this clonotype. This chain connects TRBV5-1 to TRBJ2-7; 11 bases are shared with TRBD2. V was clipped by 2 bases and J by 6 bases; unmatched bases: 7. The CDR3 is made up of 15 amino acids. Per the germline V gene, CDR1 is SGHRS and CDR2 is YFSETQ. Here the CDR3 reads CASSFTSGSLSEQYF. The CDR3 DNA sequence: TGCGCCAGCAGCTTTACTAGCGGGAGCTTAAGCGAGCAGTACTTC.

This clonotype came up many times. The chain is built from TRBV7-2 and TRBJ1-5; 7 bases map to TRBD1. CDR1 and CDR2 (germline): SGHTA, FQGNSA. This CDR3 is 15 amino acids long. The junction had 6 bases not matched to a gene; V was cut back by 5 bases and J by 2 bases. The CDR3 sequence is CASSRAGTGNQPQHF. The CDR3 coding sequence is TGTGCCAGCAGCCGTGCCGGGACAGGCAATCAGCCCCAGCATTTT.

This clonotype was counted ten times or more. CDR3 residues: CASSHPSGGSKRYEQYF. The CDR3 nucleotides read TGCGCCAGCAGCCACCCATCAGGGGGGTCGAAACGCTACGAGCAGTACTTC. The rearrangement links TRBV4-1 to TRBJ2-7; D may be TRBD1 (7 bases). The V and J ends lost 3 bases and 3 bases respectively, with 21 bases between them. CDR1 and CDR2 from the germline V gene are MGHRA and YSYEKL. This CDR3 has 17 residues.

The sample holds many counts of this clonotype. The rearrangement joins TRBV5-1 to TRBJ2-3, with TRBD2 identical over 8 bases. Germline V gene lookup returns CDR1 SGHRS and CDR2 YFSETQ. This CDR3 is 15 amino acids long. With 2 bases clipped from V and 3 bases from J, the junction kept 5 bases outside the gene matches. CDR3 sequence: CASSFGGGGTDTQYF. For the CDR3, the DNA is TGCGCCAGCAGCTTCGGGGGGGGTGGAACAGATACGCAGTATTTT.

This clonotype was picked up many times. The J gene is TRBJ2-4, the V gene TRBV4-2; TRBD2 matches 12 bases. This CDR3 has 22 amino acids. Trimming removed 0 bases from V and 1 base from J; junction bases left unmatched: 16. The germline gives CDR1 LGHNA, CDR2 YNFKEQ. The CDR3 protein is CASSQERRLLAGGPYAKNIQYF. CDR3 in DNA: TGTGCCAGCAGCCAAGAAAGGAGGCTGCTAGCGGGAGGGCCCTATGCCAAAAACATTCAGTACTTC.

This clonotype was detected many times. The CDR3 protein is CASSPGLALSTDTQYF. CDR3 nucleotide sequence: TGTGCCAGCAGCCCAGGACTAGCTTTGTCCACAGATACGCAGTATTTT. This chain links TRBV6-2 or TRBV6-3 with TRBJ2-3, with 8 positions matching TRBD2. The CDR3 extends over 16 amino acids. J lost 2 bases, V lost 6 bases, and 10 bases had no gene match. CDR1 is MNHEY and CDR2 is SVGEGT in the germline V gene.

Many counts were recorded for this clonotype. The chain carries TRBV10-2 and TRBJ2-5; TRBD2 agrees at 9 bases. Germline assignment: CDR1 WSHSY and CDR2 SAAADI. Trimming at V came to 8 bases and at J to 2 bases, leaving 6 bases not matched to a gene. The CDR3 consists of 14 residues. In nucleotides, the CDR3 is TGCGCCAGCCTCTTAACTAGCGGGCAAGAGACCCAGTACTTC. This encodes CASLLTSGQETQYF.

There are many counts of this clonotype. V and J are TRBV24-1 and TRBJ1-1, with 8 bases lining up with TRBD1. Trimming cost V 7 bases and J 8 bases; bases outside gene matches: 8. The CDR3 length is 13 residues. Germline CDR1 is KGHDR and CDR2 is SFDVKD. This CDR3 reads CATRSDREGEAFF. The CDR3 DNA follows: TGTGCCACCAGATCGGACAGGGAGGGCGAAGCTTTCTTT.

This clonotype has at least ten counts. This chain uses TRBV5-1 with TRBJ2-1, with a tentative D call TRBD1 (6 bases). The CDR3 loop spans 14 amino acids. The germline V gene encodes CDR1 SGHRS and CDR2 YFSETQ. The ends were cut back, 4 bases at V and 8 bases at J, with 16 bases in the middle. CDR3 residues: CASSRGQPGDEQFF. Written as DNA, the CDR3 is TGCGCCAGCAGCCGTGGACAGCCGGGCGATGAGCAGTTCTTC. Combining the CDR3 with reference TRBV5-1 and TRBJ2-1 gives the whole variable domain KAGVTQTPRYLIKTRGQQVTLSCSPISGHRSVSWYQQTPGQGLQFLFEYFSETQRNKGNFPGRFSGRQFSNSRSEMNVSTLELGDSALYLCASSRGQPGDEQFFGPGTRLTVL.

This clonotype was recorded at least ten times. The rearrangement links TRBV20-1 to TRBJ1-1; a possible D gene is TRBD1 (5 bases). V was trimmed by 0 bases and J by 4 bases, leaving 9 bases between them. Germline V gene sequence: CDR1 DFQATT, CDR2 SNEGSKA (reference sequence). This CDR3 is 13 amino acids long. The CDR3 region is CSARDGASTEAFF. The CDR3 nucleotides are TGCAGTGCTAGAGATGGGGCCTCCACTGAAGCTTTCTTT.